The TCR beta chain under discussion was sequenced for a study of a mutant IDH1 vaccine in newly diagnosed glioma. This clone appeared a few times. Its antigen is unknown. The time point denotes: week 11, during vaccination. Each vaccine dose was 300 ug of mutant IDH1 20-mer peptide, with topical imiquimod. With V trimmed by 1 base and J by 4 bases, 1 base remained unmatched. The CDR3 loop spans 14 amino acids. The germline gives CDR1 GTSNPN, CDR2 SVGIG (reference sequence). Study-level findings and limits: Pseudoprogression apparently lacked any relation to changes in top peripheral T cell clonotypes.

Using immunoSEQ multiplex PCR, the repertoire was profiled, and TCRdb retains in-frame clones only, with some absent. The sample carries around 33,000 clones, 90% recorded once. V gene TRBV30 combines with J gene TRBJ2-3; 11 bases agree with TRBD2. Source: PBMCs, taken from a glioma patient whose treatment included an IDH1 peptide vaccine. The source of this sequence is a man in his late teens or twenties with glioma. DNA of the CDR3: TGTGCCTGGAGTGGACTAGCGGGACCAGATACGCAGTATTTT. Amino acid sequence: CAWSGLAGPDTQYF.